This T cell receptor (beta chain) was captured by sequencing in a study of long-term antiretroviral therapy in people with HIV. Sequencing relied on immunoSEQ assay v3.0, run at survey level. Measured with immunoSEQ multiplex PCR; TCRdb has only the in-frame clones, and not every one. The sample lists 15,000 to 20,000 clones, approximately 82% seen once, with around 15% in the top ten. Sequences were derived from unsorted PBMCs, sampled 0.5 years before starting antiretroviral therapy. This clonotype was obtained from a woman aged 45-65 years with HIV.

The CDR3 DNA reads TGTGCCAGCAGCTTAGTGGGTTGGAGGGAGACCCAGTACTTC. Its protein product is CASSLVGWRETQYF. This chain links TRBV7-9 with TRBJ2-5; possibly TRBD2 for D (5 bases). The germline V and J ends were trimmed by 1 base and 5 bases, with 11 bases remaining between them. The CDR3 is made up of 14 amino acids. Looked up from germline, CDR1 is SEHNR and CDR2 is FQNEAQ (reference sequence).